This T cell receptor beta chain was obtained from a study of T-cell memory formation after mild COVID-19. A single record per CDR3 protein comes from TCRdb applying MiXCR to the 5' RACE reads. This table holds 350,000 to 500,000 distinct CDR3 sequences, 20% to 30% found once. The origin of this receptor is an adult woman who had mild COVID-19 (a few samples of this study predate the infection). Cell type and time point are not known. The specimen sequenced was PBMCs or a T cell subset sorted from them (not recorded which).

CDR3 in amino acids: CASSFLSGGTDTQYF. CDR3 in DNA: TGCGCCAGCAGCTTCCTGAGCGGGGGGACAGATACGCAGTATTTT. The chain uses TRBV5-1 and TRBJ2-3; 9 nucleotides line up with TRBD2. Germline V gene data show CDR1 as SGHRS and CDR2 as YFSETQ. The CDR3 spans 15 residues. Trimming took 2 bases from V and 3 from J; bases not matched to a gene: 4.